This T cell receptor beta chain was recorded in a study of beta chain features in type 1 diabetes. The study reverse transcribed the entire isolated RNA, so it sequenced expressed TCRB transcripts. Sequencing was performed with immunoSEQ multiplex PCR; in TCRdb, only in-frame clones are kept and a portion is missing. The sample yields some 250,000 clones, roughly 10% seen once. Note on this clone: What it recognizes is unknown.

Each sorted population was over 95% pure. Overall study findings and caveats: In the patient group, naive, central memory and Treg TCRB repertoires seemed more alike than in the healthy donor group. Shorter TCRB CDR3s, moderately but significantly so, marked every one of the four CD4+ subsets in Type 1 diabetes patients.

CDR1 is LNHDA, CDR2 SQIVND, per germline (reference sequence). This CDR3 has 14 amino acids. Trimming took 7 bases from V and 0 from J, leaving 10 bases between them. This chain joins TRBV19 and TRBJ1-5; the D is unclear. The material sequenced was naive CD4+ T cells from blood. The receptor comes from a man aged 25-45 years with type 1 diabetes. CDR3 amino acids: CASTGSPSNQPQHF. CDR3 sequence (DNA): TGTGCCAGTACCGGTAGCCCTAGCAATCAGCCCCAGCATTTT.